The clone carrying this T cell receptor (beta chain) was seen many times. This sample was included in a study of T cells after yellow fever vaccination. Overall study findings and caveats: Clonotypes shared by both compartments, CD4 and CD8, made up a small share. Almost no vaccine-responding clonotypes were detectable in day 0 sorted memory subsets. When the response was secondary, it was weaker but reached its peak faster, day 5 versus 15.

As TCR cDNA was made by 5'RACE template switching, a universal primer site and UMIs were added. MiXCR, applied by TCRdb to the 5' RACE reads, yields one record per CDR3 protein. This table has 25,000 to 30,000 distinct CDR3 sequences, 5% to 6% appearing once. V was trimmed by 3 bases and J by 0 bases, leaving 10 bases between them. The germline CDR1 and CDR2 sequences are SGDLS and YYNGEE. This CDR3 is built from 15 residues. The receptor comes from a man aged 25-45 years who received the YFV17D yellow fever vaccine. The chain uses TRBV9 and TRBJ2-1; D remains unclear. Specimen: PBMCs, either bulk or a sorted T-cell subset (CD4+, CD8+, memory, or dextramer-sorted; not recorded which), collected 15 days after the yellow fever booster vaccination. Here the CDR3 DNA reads TGTGCCAGCAGCGCCCGTTTTGGCTCCTACAATGAGCAGTTCTTC. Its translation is CASSARFGSYNEQFF.